This passage covers 8 T cell receptor beta chains from one sample sequenced in a study of T cell changes during pregnancy in multiple sclerosis. Profiled with immunoSEQ multiplex PCR; TCRdb holds only in-frame clones, not every one. The data contain tens of thousands of clones, around 92% of them seen just once; the ten biggest clones take up about 1%. Sequenced here: peripheral blood, sampled after pregnancy. Every receptor here comes from a female donor in good health, enrolled as a control in a pregnancy study.

This rearrangement joins TRBV16 to TRBJ1-4, with D maybe TRBD1 (5 bases). The CDR3 is made up of 16 amino acids. The germline gives CDR1 KGHSY, CDR2 FQNENV. Between the trimmed V and J ends, which lost 0 bases and 8 bases, there was a span of 16 bases. The CDR3 coding sequence is TGTGCCAGCAGCCAATCGGGACTTGCGGGGGTGGAAAAACTGTTTTTT. It translates to CASSQSGLAGVEKLFF.

This chain links TRBV14 with TRBJ1-2, with D possibly matching TRBD1 (5 bases). Trimming cost V 4 bases and J 4 bases, with 10 bases left between them. Per the germline V gene, CDR1 is SGHDN and CDR2 is FVKESK. The CDR3 runs 13 residues. CDR3 residues: CASSPWQGYGYTF. In DNA, the CDR3 is TGTGCCAGCAGCCCTTGGCAGGGCTATGGCTACACCTTC. Variable domain in full (rest from reference TRBV14 and TRBJ1-2): EAGVTQFPSHSVIEKGQTVTLRCDPISGHDNLYWYRRVMGKEIKFLLHFVKESKQDESGMPNNRFLAERTGGTYSTLKVQPAELEDSGVYFCASSPWQGYGYTFGSGTRLTVV.

The DNA for the CDR3 is TGTGCCACCAGCAGTGAGGACAGCATCTATGGCTACACCTTC. This translates into CATSSEDSIYGYTF. The rearrangement links TRBV15 to TRBJ1-2; TRBD1 is a possible D gene (6 bases). The CDR3 spans 14 residues. Germline V gene lookup returns CDR1 LNHNV and CDR2 YYDKDF (reference sequence). Trimming removed 3 bases at V and 4 bases at J, with 12 bases between.

The chain has TRBV18 and TRBJ2-1, with a possible D match to TRBD1 (6 bases). This CDR3 is 15 amino acids long. V lost 5 bases and J lost 4, with 15 bases in between. Germline CDR1 is KGHSH and CDR2 is LQKENI. The CDR3 DNA sequence: TGTGCCAGCTCAGATCCGGGACAACCTTACAATGAGCAGTTCTTC. Residues: CASSDPGQPYNEQFF.

J is TRBJ2-7 and V is TRBV6-6; weak D call: TRBD1 (6 bases). V lost 0 bases to trimming and J lost 5 bases, with 11 bases between them. The CDR3 runs to 14 residues. Germline V gives CDR1 MNHNY, CDR2 SVGAGI (reference sequence). The CDR3 DNA sequence: TGTGCCAGCAGTTACTCTGGGACACTCGACGAGCAGTACTTC. Its translation: CASSYSGTLDEQYF.

The rearrangement joins TRBV7-8 to TRBJ2-7, with 10 bases matching TRBD2. CDR1 and CDR2 (germline): SGHVS, FQNEAQ. CDR3 length equals 15 residues. V was pared by 5 bases and J by 2 bases, with 6 bases of the junction left unmatched. The CDR3 here is CASSIGTSDPYEQYF. The DNA of the CDR3 is TGTGCCAGCAGCATAGGGACTAGCGATCCCTACGAGCAGTACTTC.

In its sample, this clone was seen once. The J gene is TRBJ1-4, the V gene TRBV9; 7 bases are a match to TRBD1. CDR1 is SGDLS and CDR2 is YYNGEE in the germline V gene. The CDR3 length is 15 residues. J gave up 3 bases and V 4 bases, and 6 bases lay outside the gene matches. The DNA for the CDR3 is TGTGCCAGCAGCTTCCGGGACAGCTCTAATGAAAAACTGTTTTTT. Amino acid sequence: CASSFRDSSNEKLFF. Looking up the rest from reference TRBV9 and TRBJ1-4 gives the full variable domain: DSGVTQTPKHLITATGQRVTLRCSPRSGDLSVYWYQQSLDQGLQFLIQYYNGEERAKGNILERFSAQQFPDLHSELNLSSLELGDSALYFCASSFRDSSNEKLFFGSGTQLSVL.

CDR3 protein: CASSKGTKEQYF. CDR3 DNA sequence: TGTGCCAGCAGTAAGGGGACAAAGGAGCAGTACTTC. The chain is built from TRBV6-5 and TRBJ2-7, with D possibly TRBD1 on 6 matching bases. Between the trimmed V and J ends, which lost 5 bases and 7 bases, there was a span of 12 bases. The CDR3 contains 12 residues. Germline CDR1 MNHEY, CDR2 SVGAGI.